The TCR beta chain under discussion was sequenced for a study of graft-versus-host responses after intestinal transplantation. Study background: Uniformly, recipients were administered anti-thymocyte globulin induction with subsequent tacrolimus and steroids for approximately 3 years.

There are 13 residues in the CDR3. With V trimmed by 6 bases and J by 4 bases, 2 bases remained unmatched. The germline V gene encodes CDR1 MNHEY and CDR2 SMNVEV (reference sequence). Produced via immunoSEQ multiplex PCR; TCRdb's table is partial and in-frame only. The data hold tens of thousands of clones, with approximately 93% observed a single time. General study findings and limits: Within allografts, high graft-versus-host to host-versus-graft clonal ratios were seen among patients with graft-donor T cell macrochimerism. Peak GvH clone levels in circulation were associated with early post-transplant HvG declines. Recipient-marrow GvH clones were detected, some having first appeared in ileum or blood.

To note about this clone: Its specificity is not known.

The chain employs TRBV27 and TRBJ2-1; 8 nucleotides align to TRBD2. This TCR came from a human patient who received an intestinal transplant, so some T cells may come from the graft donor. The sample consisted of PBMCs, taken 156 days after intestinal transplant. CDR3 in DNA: TGTGCCAGCAGGCCTAGCGGGTACAATGAGCAGTTCTTC. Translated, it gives CASRPSGYNEQFF.